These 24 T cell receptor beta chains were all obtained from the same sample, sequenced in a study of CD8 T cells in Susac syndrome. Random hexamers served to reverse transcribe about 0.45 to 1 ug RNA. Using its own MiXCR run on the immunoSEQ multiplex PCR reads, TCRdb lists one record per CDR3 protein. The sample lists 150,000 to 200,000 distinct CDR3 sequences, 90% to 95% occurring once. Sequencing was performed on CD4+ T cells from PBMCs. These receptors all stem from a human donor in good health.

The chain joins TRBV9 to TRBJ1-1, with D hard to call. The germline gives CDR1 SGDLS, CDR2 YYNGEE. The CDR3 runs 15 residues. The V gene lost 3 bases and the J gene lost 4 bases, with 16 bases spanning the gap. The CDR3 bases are TGTGCCAGCAGCGCTCTGACCGGGAGGGTCACTGAAGCTTTCTTT. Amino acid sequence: CASSALTGRVTEAFF.

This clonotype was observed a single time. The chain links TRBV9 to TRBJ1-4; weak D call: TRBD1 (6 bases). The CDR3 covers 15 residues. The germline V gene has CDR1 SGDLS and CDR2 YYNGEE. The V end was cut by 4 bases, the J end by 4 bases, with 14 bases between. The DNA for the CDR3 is TGTGCCAGCAGCTCCAATGGACAGCTTAATGAAAAACTGTTTTTT. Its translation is CASSSNGQLNEKLFF.

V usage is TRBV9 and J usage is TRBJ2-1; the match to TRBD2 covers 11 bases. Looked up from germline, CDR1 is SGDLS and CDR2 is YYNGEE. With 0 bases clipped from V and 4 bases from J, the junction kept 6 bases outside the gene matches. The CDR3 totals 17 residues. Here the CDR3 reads CASSVGLAGGIYNEQFF. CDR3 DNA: TGTGCCAGCAGCGTAGGTCTAGCGGGGGGTATTTACAATGAGCAGTTCTTC.

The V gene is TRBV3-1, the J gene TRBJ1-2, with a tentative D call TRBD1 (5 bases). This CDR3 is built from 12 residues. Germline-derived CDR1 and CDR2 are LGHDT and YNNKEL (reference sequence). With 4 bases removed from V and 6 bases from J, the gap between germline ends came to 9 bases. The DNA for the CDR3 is TGTGCCAGCAGCCGGACATTCGATGGCTACACCTTC. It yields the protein CASSRTFDGYTF.

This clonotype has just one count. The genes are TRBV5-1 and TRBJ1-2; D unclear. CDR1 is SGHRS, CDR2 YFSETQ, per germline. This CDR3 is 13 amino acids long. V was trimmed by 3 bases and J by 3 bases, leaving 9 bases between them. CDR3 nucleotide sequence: TGCGCCAGCAGCTCGGACGGCTACTATGGCTACACCTTC. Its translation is CASSSDGYYGYTF.

CDR3 bases: TGTGCCAGCTCCGCCCCACCCGGCGAGCAGTACTTC. Encoded protein: CASSAPPGEQYF. The chain carries TRBV18 and TRBJ2-7; D not resolved. This CDR3 has 12 residues. CDR1 KGHSH and CDR2 LQKENI come from the germline V gene. The germline V and J ends were trimmed by 6 bases and 6 bases, with 12 bases remaining between them. The full variable domain, with the rest looked up from reference TRBV18 and TRBJ2-7, is NAGVMQNPRHLVRRRGQEARLRCSPMKGHSHVYWYRQLPEEGLKFMVYLQKENIIDESGMPKERFSAEFPKEGPSILRIQQVVRGDSAAYFCASSAPPGEQYFGPGTRLTVT.

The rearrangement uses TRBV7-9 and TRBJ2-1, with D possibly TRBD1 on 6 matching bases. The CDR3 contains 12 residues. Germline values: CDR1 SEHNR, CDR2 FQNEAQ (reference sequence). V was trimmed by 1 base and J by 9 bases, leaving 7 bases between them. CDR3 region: CASSLGGLEQFF. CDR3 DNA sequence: TGTGCCAGCAGCTTAGGGGGGCTTGAGCAGTTCTTC.

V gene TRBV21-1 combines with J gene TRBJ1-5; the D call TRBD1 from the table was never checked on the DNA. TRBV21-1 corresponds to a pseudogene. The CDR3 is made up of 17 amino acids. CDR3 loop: CASSKVGRGGSNQPQHF. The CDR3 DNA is TGTGCCAGCAGCAAAGTTGGTCGTGGGGGCAGCAATCAGCCCCAGCATTTT.

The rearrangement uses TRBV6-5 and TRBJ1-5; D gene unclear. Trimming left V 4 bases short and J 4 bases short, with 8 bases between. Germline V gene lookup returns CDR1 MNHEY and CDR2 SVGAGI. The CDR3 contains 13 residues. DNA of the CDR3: TGTGCCAGCAGTTTGACATTTAATCAGCCCCAGCATTTT. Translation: CASSLTFNQPQHF.

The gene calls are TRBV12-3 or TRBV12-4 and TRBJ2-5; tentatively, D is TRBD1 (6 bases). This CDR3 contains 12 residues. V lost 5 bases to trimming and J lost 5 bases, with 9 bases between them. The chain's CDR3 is CASSRTEETQYF. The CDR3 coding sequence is TGTGCCAGCAGTCGGACAGAGGAGACCCAGTACTTC.

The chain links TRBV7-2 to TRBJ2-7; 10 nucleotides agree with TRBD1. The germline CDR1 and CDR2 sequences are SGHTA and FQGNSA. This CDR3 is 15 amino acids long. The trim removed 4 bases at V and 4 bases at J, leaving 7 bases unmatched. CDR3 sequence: CASSSLGQGPYEQYF. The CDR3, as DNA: TGTGCCAGCAGCTCTTTGGGACAGGGGCCATACGAGCAGTACTTC.

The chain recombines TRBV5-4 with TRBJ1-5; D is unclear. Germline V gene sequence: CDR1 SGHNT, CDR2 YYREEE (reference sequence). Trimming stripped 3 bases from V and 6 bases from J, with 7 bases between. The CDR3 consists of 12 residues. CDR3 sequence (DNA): TGTGCCAGCAGCTCCGTCGGTCAGCCCCAGCATTTT. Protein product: CASSSVGQPQHF.

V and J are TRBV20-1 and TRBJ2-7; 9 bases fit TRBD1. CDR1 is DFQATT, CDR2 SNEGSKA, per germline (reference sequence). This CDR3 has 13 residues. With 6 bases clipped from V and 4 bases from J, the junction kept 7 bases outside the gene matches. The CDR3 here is CSAPPGQGYEQYF. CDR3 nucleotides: TGCAGTGCGCCTCCGGGACAGGGATACGAGCAGTACTTC.

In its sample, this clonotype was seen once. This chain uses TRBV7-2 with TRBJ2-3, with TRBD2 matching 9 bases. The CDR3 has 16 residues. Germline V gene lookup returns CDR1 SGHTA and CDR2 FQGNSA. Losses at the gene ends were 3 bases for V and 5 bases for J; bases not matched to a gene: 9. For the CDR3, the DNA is TGTGCCAGCAGCTTGTTGGGCGGGGGGGTAGGAGATACGCAGTATTTT. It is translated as CASSLLGGGVGDTQYF.

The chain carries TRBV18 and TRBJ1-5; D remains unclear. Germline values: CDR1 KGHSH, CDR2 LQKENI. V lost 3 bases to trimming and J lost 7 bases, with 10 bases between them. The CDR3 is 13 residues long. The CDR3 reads CASSPSGGQPQHF. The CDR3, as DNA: TGTGCCAGCTCACCTTCCGGTGGACAGCCCCAGCATTTT.

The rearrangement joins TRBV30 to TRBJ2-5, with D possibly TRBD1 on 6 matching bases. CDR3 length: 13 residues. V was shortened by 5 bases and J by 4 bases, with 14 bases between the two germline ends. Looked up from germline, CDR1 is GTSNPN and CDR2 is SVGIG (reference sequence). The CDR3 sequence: CAWETGLRETQYF. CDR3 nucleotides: TGTGCCTGGGAAACAGGGTTGAGAGAGACCCAGTACTTC.

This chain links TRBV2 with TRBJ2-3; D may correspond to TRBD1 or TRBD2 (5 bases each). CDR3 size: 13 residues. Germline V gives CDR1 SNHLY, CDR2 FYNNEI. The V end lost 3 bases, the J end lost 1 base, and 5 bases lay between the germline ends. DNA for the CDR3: TGTGCCAGCAGTGAGGGGGGCACAGATACGCAGTATTTT. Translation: CASSEGGTDTQYF.

The CDR3 sequence: CAWSTDSHSTDTQYF. CDR3 nucleotides: TGTGCCTGGAGTACAGACTCCCACAGCACAGATACGCAGTATTTT. The chain combines TRBV30 with TRBJ2-3; D remains ambiguous. The germline V and J ends were trimmed by 2 bases and 0 bases, with 12 bases remaining between them. CDR1 and CDR2 from the germline V gene are GTSNPN and SVGIG (reference sequence). The CDR3 is made up of 15 amino acids.

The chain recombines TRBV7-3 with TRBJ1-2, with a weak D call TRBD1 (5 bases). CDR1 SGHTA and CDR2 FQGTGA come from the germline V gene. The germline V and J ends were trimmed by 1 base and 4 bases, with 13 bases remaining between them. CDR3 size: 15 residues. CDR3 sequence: CASSLIQGSGYGYTF. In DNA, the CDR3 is TGTGCCAGCAGCTTAATCCAGGGATCGGGCTATGGCTACACCTTC.

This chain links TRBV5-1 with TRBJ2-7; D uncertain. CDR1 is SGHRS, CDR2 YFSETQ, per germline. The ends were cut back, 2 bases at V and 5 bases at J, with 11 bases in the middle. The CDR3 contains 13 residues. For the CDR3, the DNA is TGCGCCAGCAGCTTCCAACCCGTCGACGAGCAGTACTTC. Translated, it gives CASSFQPVDEQYF.

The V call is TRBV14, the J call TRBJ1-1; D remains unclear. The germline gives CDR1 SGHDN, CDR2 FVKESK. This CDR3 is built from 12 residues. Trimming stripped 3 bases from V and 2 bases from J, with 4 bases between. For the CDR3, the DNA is TGTGCCAGCAGCCAGATCAACACTGAAGCTTTCTTT. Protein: CASSQINTEAFF.

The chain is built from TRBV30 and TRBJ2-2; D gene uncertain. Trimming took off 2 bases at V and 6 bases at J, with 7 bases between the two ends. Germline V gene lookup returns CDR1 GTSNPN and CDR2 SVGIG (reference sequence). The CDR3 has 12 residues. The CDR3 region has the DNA TGTGCCTGGAGTATAGGGTCCGGGGAGCTGTTTTTT. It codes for CAWSIGSGELFF.

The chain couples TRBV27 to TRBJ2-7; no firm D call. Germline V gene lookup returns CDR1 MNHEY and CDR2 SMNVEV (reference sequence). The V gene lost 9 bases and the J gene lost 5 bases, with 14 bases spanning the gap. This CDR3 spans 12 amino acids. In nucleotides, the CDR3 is TGTGCCAGTGACATGGAGTCCGACGAGCAGTACTTC. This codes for CASDMESDEQYF.

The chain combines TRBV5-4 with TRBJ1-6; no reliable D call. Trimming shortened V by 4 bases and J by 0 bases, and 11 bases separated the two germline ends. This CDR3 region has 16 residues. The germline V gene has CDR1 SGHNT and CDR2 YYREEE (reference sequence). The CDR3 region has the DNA TGTGCCAGCAGCGACCTTGGGAGCTCCTATAATTCACCCCTCCACTTT. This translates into CASSDLGSSYNSPLHF.